This T cell receptor (beta chain) was profiled in a study of T cell responses to AZD1222 COVID-19 vaccine. Overall study: Analyses pooled second doses at about 4 or about 12 weeks.

This CDR3 is 14 amino acids long. With 10 bases removed from V and 4 bases from J, the gap between germline ends came to 19 bases. Germline V gene sequence: CDR1 ENHRY, CDR2 SYGVKD. TCRdb keeps only in-frame clones here, not all; method: immunoSEQ multiplex PCR. The sample contains some 100,000 clones, about 89% of which appear only once. Study-wide findings and caveats: Only six or seven AZD1222 recipients tested seropositive at baseline. There were repertoire samples only from the period after the peak T cell response. Spike was spanned by vaccine-associated CD4 TCRs, with dominance at 160-218 and 743-854.

For this clone: The target antigen is unknown.

The gene calls are TRBV10-3 and TRBJ1-1; a possible D gene is TRBD1 (6 bases). The TCR comes from an adult in good health. The source material was peripheral blood, sampled on day 0 of AZD1222 vaccination. CDR3 region: CATVIQGGGTEAFF. The CDR3 bases are TGTGCCACGGTGATACAGGGTGGCGGCACTGAAGCTTTCTTT.